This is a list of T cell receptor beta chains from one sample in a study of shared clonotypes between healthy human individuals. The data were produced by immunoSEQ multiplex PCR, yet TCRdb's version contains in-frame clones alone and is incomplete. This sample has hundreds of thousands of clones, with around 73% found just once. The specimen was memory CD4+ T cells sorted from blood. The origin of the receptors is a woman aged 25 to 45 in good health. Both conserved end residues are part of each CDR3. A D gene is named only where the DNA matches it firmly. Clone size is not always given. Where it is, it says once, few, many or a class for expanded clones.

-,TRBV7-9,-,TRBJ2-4,TGTGCCAGCAGCCCGGGGGAGCCCAAAAACATTCAGTACTTC,CASSPGEPKNIQYF
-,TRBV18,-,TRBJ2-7,TGTGCCAGCTCACCAGGGATGGGGGGTTACGAGCAGTACTTC,CASSPGMGGYEQYF
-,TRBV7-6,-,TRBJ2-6,TGTGCCGCTGGCAGGGCTGGGGCCAACGTCCTGACTTTC,CAAGRAGANVLTF
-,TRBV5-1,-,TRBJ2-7,TGCGCCAGCAGCCAGGACCTACGGGCGGGGGAGCAGTACTTC,CASSQDLRAGEQYF
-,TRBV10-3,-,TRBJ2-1,TGTGCCATCAGTGATCCCCCGGGGGACAGGCAGTTCTTC,CAISDPPGDRQFF
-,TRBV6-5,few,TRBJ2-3,TGTGCCAGCAGGCCCCAGGGGAACACAGATACGCAGTATTTT,CASRPQGNTDTQYF
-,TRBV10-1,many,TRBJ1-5,TGCGCCAGCCTCAATCAGCCCCAGCATTTT,CASLNQPQHF
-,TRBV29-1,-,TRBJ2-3,TGCAGCGTTGGATACCGCAGGCGGGGCACAGATACGCAGTATTTT,CSVGYRRRGTDTQYF
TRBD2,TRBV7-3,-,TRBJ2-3,TGTGCCAGCAGCCCCACCCCACCTAGCGGCTTGAGGGCAGATACGCAGTATTTT,CASSPTPPSGLRADTQYF
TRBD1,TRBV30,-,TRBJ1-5,TGTGCCTTCCTCTTTGCCCCTCCGGTAGACAGGGAGGATCAGCCCCAGCATTTT,CAFLFAPPVDREDQPQHF
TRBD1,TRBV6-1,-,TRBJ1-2,TGTGCCAGCAACAGGGACAGGGGAGATGGCTACACCTTC,CASNRDRGDGYTF
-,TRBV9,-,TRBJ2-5,TGTGCCAGTAGTGATGACAGGGGAGGGATGGAGACCCAGTACTTC,CASSDDRGGMETQYF
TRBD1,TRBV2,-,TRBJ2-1,TGTGCCAGCAGTGAAGGGACAGGGGGCACACTCTTC,CASSEGTGGTLF
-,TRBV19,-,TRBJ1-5,TGTGCCAGCACGGAGGGTTATCAGCCCCAGCATTTT,CASTEGYQPQHF
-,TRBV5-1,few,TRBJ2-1,TGCGCCAGCAGCACCCGGGGCCTGGAACTAGGGGAGCAGTTCTTC,CASSTRGLELGEQFF
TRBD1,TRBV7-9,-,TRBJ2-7,TGTGCCAGCAGCTCCCCTGACAGGGGAGACGAGCAGTACTTC,CASSSPDRGDEQYF
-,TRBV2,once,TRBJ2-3,TGTGCCAGCAGTGAACTGGGAGGTCCAGATACGCAGTATTTT,CASSELGGPDTQYF
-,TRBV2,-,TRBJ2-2,TGTGCCAGCAGGCAGAGGGCCGGGACCGGGGAGCTGTTTTTT,CASRQRAGTGELFF
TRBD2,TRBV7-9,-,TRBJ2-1,TGTGCCAGCAGCGCGACTAGCGGGATTAATGAGCAGTTCTTC,CASSATSGINEQFF
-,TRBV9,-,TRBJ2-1,TGTGCCAGCAGCGTAAATAGCGAGAACAATGAGCAGTTCTTC,CASSVNSENNEQFF
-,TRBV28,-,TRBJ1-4,TGTGCCAGCACCGAGGGTAGCACTAATGAAAAACTGTTTTTT,CASTEGSTNEKLFF
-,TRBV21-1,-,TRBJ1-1,TGTGCCAGCAGCAAAAAGGGACGGGTGAACACTGAAGCTTTCTTT,CASSKKGRVNTEAFF
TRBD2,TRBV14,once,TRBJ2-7,TGTGCCAGCAGCCCCCTAGCGGGAAAGCGATACGAGCAGTACTTC,CASSPLAGKRYEQYF
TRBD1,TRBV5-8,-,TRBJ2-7,TGTGCCAGCAGTTTCACAGGGGCGGTTGAGCAGTACTTC,CASSFTGAVEQYF
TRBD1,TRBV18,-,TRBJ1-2,TGTGCCAGCTCCCGGGGACAGGACTATGGCTACACCTTC,CASSRGQDYGYTF
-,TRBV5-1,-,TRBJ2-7,TGCGCCAGCATGGCCCCCCGGGACGGATTCTACGAGCAGTACTTC,CASMAPRDGFYEQYF
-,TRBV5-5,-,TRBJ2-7,TGTGCCAGCAGCTTGAACCCTAGCGACTCCTACGAGCAGTACTTC,CASSLNPSDSYEQYF
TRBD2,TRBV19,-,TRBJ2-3,TGTGCCAGTAGTAGGGGACTAGCGGGCCGGCCCCCAGATACGCAGTATTTT,CASSRGLAGRPPDTQYF
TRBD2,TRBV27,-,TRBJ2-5,TGTGCCAGCAGTCGCGCGGGAGGGCAAGAGACCCAGTACTTC,CASSRAGGQETQYF
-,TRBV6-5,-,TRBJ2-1,TGTGCCAGCAGTTCCATGATCATCATATACAATGAGCAGTTCTTC,CASSSMIIIYNEQFF
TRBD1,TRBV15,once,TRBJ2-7,TGTGCCACCAGCAGAGGTGGGACAGGGGGTTACGAGCAGTACTTC,CATSRGGTGGYEQYF
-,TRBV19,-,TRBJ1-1,TGTGCCAGTAAGGGATACCTTGAAGCTTTCTTT,CASKGYLEAFF
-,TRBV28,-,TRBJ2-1,TGTGCCAGCATTTTCAGTGGGAGTGCCTACAATGAGCAGTTCTTC,CASIFSGSAYNEQFF
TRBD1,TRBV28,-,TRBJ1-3,TGTGCCAGCATCAGGACAGGGGCTGGAAACACCATATATTTT,CASIRTGAGNTIYF
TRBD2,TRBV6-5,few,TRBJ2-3,TGTGCCAGCAGATTAGCGGGAGTTGGGGGGGATACGCAGTATTTT,CASRLAGVGGDTQYF
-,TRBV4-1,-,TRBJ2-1,TGCGCCAGCAGCCAAGATCGAAGGGCATCGAGCTCCTACAATGAGCAGTTCTTC,CASSQDRRASSSYNEQFF
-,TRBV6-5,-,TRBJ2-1,TGTGCCAGCAGTTACTCGCCCGATAGCAGCAATGAGCAGTTCTTC,CASSYSPDSSNEQFF
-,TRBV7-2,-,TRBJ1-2,TGTGCCAGCAGCTTAGGCCGGGAAGGCTACACCTTC,CASSLGREGYTF
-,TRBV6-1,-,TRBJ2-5,TGTGCCAGCAGTCTGGGGCAGCAAGAGACCCAGTACTTC,CASSLGQQETQYF
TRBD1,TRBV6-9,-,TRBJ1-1,TGTGCCAGCAGTCAGTTACAGGGGGCTCACACTGAAGCTTTCTTT,CASSQLQGAHTEAFF
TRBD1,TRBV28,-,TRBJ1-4,TGTGCCAGCAGTTCCCAGGGGGATAATGAAAAACTGTTTTTT,CASSSQGDNEKLFF
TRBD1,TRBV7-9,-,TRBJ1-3,TGTGCCAGCAGCGCGACAGGGCTCTCTGGAAACACCATATATTTT,CASSATGLSGNTIYF
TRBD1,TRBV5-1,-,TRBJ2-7,TGCGCCAGCAGCTTGGCTACAAGAAAGGGGGCCACCTACGAGCAGTACTTC,CASSLATRKGATYEQYF
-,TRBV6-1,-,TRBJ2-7,TGTGCCAGCAGTGGAGCCTACGAGCAGTACTTC,CASSGAYEQYF
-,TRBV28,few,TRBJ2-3,TGTGCCAGCAGTTTTCTACAGGGTACGCAGTATTTT,CASSFLQGTQYF